This T cell receptor beta chain was obtained from a study of shared clonotypes between healthy human individuals. Study in general: The donors, two women and a few men, were aged 18 to 49. Whole-study findings and limits: The authors sampled blood alone, and tissue repertoires likely differ. Sequencing depth was predicted to influence how clonotypes are shared among donors.

CDR3 length equals 12 residues. The germline V gene has CDR1 MDHEN and CDR2 SYDVKM. Trimming took off 4 bases at V and 12 bases at J, with 16 bases between the two ends. Once extracted for a subset, genomic DNA was divided evenly among several immunoSEQ plates. Data came from immunoSEQ multiplex PCR; TCRdb stores just in-frame clones and leaves some out. The data show 450,000 to 500,000 clones, with 65% to 80% seen just once and about 12% held by the top ten. This clone was seen a single time. Its antigen is unidentified. Sequenced: PBMCs. This chain links TRBV28 with TRBJ2-7; D gene uncertain. The receptor was derived from a woman between 40 and 55 years old in good health. Some clones in this sample may be carry-over from other donors' samples. For the CDR3, the DNA is TGTGCCAGCAGTTCCCTCGGAAGACTTCTGTACTTC. Protein sequence: CASSSLGRLLYF.